The rows below give T cell receptor beta chains drawn from one sample of a study of blood T cells in healthy people across ages. TCRdb reanalysed the 5' RACE reads using MiXCR and keeps one entry per CDR3 protein. The repertoire holds around 820,000 distinct CDR3 sequences, with around 25% as singletons. These data were likewise used in another study, on T cells of mothers and their children.

Sequencing input: blood. The source is a boy between 10 and 17 years old in good health. The CDR3 runs from the conserved cysteine through the conserved F or W. Fields, in order: D gene, clone size, V gene, J gene, CDR3 DNA, CDR3 protein. A D gene is named only where the DNA matches it firmly. Clone size, where shown, is once, few, many, or a class for clones that have expanded.

>.|few|TRBV5-1|TRBJ2-3
TGCGCCAGCAGCTTGACGGGATACACAGATACGCAGTATTTT
CASSLTGYTDTQYF
>.|few|TRBV28|TRBJ2-7
TGTGCCAGCAGTTTATTAATCAGGGGCGGCTCCTACGAGCAGTACTTC
CASSLLIRGGSYEQYF
>.|.|TRBV29-1|TRBJ2-1
TGCAGCGTTGTAGCAGGGCCGGGTGAGCAGTTCTTC
CSVVAGPGEQFF
>TRBD2|few|TRBV28|TRBJ2-7
TGTGCCAGCAGCCGGCTAGCGGGAGGGAAGGCCTACGAGCGGTACTTC
CASSRLAGGKAYERYF
>.|few|TRBV29-1|TRBJ1-2
TGCAGCGTTCGATCGTTGGGGGAAGATGGCTACACCTTC
CSVRSLGEDGYTF
>TRBD2|.|TRBV11-1|TRBJ2-1
TGTGCCGGCAGCCCGGCTCCAGGGACTAGCGGGGGGAAGTCCTACAATGAGCAGTTCTTC
CAGSPAPGTSGGKSYNEQFF
>TRBD2|.|TRBV20-1|TRBJ2-4
TGCAGTGCCGAGGAAGTAGCGGGGAACCAAAACATTCAGTACTTC
CSAEEVAGNQNIQYF
>TRBD2|.|TRBV7-2|TRBJ2-7
TGTGCCAGCAGCTTAGGTACTAGCGGGGGCGTCTACGAGCAGTACTTC
CASSLGTSGGVYEQYF
>.|few|TRBV6-6|TRBJ2-1
TGTGCCACTCAGCCGCGCTTCAATGAGCAGTTCTTC
CATQPRFNEQFF
>.|many|TRBV4-3|TRBJ2-7
TGCGCCAGCAGCCAAGATCCCTCCAGCTACGAGCAGTACTTC
CASSQDPSSYEQYF
>.|.|TRBV27|TRBJ2-7
TGTGCCAGCAGTTTCAGGGCGGCATACGAGCAGTACTTC
CASSFRAAYEQYF
>.|once|TRBV6-5|TRBJ2-5
TGTGCCAGCAGCCCGCGTCGTGGGGCCGGAGAGACCCAGTACTTC
CASSPRRGAGETQYF
>TRBD1|.|TRBV25-1|TRBJ2-7
TGTGCCAGCAGTGAAGGAGACAGGGGCGAGCAGTACTTC
CASSEGDRGEQYF
>.|few|TRBV30|TRBJ2-6
TGTGCCTGTCGTGTGACTCGGGTCTCCGGGGCCAACGTCCTGACTTTC
CACRVTRVSGANVLTF
>.|few|TRBV28|TRBJ2-1
TGTGCCAGCAGTCCCGTGTGGATTTCCTACAATGAGCAGTTCTTC
CASSPVWISYNEQFF
>TRBD2|.|TRBV7-6|TRBJ2-1
TGTGCCAGCAGCTTAGTAGCGGGAGGGGGCAATGAGCAGTTCTTC
CASSLVAGGGNEQFF
>.|.|TRBV19|TRBJ1-5
TGTGCCAGTAGTACGACAAAGAATCAGCCCCAGCATTTT
CASSTTKNQPQHF
>TRBD1|.|TRBV6-5|TRBJ1-2
TGTGCCAGCAGTACACGACAGGGGAGTGGCTACACCTTC
CASSTRQGSGYTF
>.|.|TRBV28|TRBJ2-5
TGTGCCACCACCCGGGTTTTGGCCCAAGAGACCCAGTACTTC
CATTRVLAQETQYF
>.|.|TRBV18|TRBJ2-3
TGTGCCAGCTCACTCATCTTCGGGGATAACACAGATACGCAGTATTTT
CASSLIFGDNTDTQYF
>.|.|TRBV29-1|TRBJ2-3
TGCAGCGTCCTTATGGGATCAGATACGCAGTATTTT
CSVLMGSDTQYF
>.|.|TRBV6-5|TRBJ1-2
TGTGCCAGCAGTTACTCGTCGGCAGGTAGAAGCTACACCTTC
CASSYSSAGRSYTF
>.|few|TRBV9|TRBJ2-5
TGTGCCAGCAGCGTAGATACGTGGGAAAAGCAGTACTTC
CASSVDTWEKQYF
>TRBD1|few|TRBV10-3|TRBJ2-1
TGTGCCGCGTCGACAGGGTACTACAATGAGCAGTTCTTC
CAASTGYYNEQFF
>.|.|TRBV6-5|TRBJ1-2
TGTGCCAGCAGCCGGGGGGTAAACTATGGCTACACCTTC
CASSRGVNYGYTF
>.|.|TRBV9|TRBJ1-4
TGTGCCAGCAGCGTAGACCCGAGCAGGGAGAATGAAAAACTGTTTTTT
CASSVDPSRENEKLFF
>.|.|TRBV6-6|TRBJ2-3
TGTGCCAGCAGCTCGTCGGAGTGGGAGGACGGAGATACGCAGTATTTT
CASSSSEWEDGDTQYF
>TRBD1|.|TRBV7-2|TRBJ2-5
TGTGCCAGCAGCCCCCAGACAGGGGCGGGTGAGACCCAGTACTTC
CASSPQTGAGETQYF
>.|.|TRBV24-1|TRBJ2-1
TGTGCCACCAGTGACTCCCATGAGCAGTTCTTC
CATSDSHEQFF
>TRBD1|.|TRBV20-1|TRBJ2-1
TGCAGTGCAGCCTCAGCCGGGACAGGGAACAATGAGCAGTTCTTC
CSAASAGTGNNEQFF
>.|few|TRBV29-1|TRBJ1-1
TGCAGCGCGGGAGGGGCGTATAACACTGAAGCTTTCTTT
CSAGGAYNTEAFF
>TRBD1|.|TRBV7-2|TRBJ2-5
TGTGCCAGCAGCCAGAGGACAGGCCACCAAGAGACCCAGTACTTC
CASSQRTGHQETQYF
>TRBD2|.|TRBV2|TRBJ2-7
TGTGCCAGCAGTCAACTAGCGGGAGTTGTGTACGAGCAGTACTTC
CASSQLAGVVYEQYF
>.|.|TRBV15|TRBJ1-3
TGTGCCGCCAGCAGAGATAATTCTGGAAACACCATATATTTT
CAASRDNSGNTIYF
>.|few|TRBV14|TRBJ2-7
TGTGCCAGCAGCCACATGGGGTCAAGGGAGCAGTACTTC
CASSHMGSREQYF
>TRBD2|few|TRBV12-3/TRBV12-4|TRBJ2-3
TGCGCCAGCAGCTTGGGACTAGCGGGGGACACAGATACGCAGTATTTT
CASSLGLAGDTDTQYF
>.|.|TRBV20-1|TRBJ2-3
TGCAGTGCTCCTCCGGGACTGAGCACAGATACGCAGTATTTT
CSAPPGLSTDTQYF
>TRBD2|few|TRBV4-2|TRBJ2-4
TGTGCCAGCAGCCAAGGCTCTGCGGCTAGCGGGGGCAACATTCAGTACTTC
CASSQGSAASGGNIQYF
>.|.|TRBV7-2|TRBJ2-5
TGTGCCAGCAGCTTAGCGCACGGTAAAGAGACCCAGTACTTC
CASSLAHGKETQYF
>.|few|TRBV28|TRBJ2-3
TGTGCCAGCAGTTTCACAGGATGGGATACGCAGTATTTT
CASSFTGWDTQYF
>.|.|TRBV7-9|TRBJ2-5
TGTGCCAGCAGCCCGACTAATTTCGAAGAGACCCAGTACTTC
CASSPTNFEETQYF
>TRBD1|.|TRBV28|TRBJ2-7
TGTGCCAGCCTGCCTCGGGACAGCAACTACGAGCAGTACTTC
CASLPRDSNYEQYF
>.|.|TRBV30|TRBJ2-4
TGTGCCTGGGGGGACAAAAACATTCAGTACTTC
CAWGDKNIQYF
>.|.|TRBV20-1|TRBJ1-5
TGCAGTGCTAGGGGGGAGGGAGGTGAGATACAGCCCCAGCATTTT
CSARGEGGEIQPQHF
>.|few|TRBV2|TRBJ2-7
TGTGCCAGCATTCTGAGGTCGGGGGACCTCTACGAGCAGTACTTC
CASILRSGDLYEQYF
>.|.|TRBV2|TRBJ1-2
TGTGCCAGCAGCTCGGACAGCGCGAACTATGGCTACACCTTC
CASSSDSANYGYTF
>.|.|TRBV20-1|TRBJ1-1
TGCAGTGCTGCTCAGGGAGGGGACACTGAAGCTTTCTTT
CSAAQGGDTEAFF
>TRBD1|few|TRBV27|TRBJ2-7
TGTGCCAGCGGTGGCACGACAGGGGACTACGAGCAGTACTTC
CASGGTTGDYEQYF
>.|few|TRBV9|TRBJ2-4
TGTGCCAGCAGCCCCCCTCCCCCCAGCAAAAACATTCAGTACTTC
CASSPPPPSKNIQYF
>TRBD1|.|TRBV15|TRBJ2-4
TGTGCCACCAGCAGAGCAAAAGGACAGGGGACCAAAAACATTCAGTACTTC
CATSRAKGQGTKNIQYF
>.|few|TRBV7-8|TRBJ1-3
TGTGCCAGCAGCGTAACAGCGGTCTCTGGAAACACCATATATTTT
CASSVTAVSGNTIYF
>TRBD2|.|TRBV29-1|TRBJ2-7
TGCAGCGTAGCTAGCGGGAGGGCCGTGGGCGAGCAGTACTTC
CSVASGRAVGEQYF